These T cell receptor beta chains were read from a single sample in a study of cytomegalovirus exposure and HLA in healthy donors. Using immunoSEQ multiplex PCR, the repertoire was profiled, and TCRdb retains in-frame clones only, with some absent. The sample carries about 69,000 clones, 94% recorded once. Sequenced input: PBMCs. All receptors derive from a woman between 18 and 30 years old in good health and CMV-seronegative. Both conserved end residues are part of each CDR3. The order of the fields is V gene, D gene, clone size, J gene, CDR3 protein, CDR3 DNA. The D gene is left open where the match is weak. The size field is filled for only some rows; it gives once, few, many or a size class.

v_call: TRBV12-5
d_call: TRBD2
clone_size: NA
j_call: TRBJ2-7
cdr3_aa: CASGLAYKLPHPLLATVTYEQYF
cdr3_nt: TGTGCTAGTGGTTTGGCCTATAAACTTCCCCACCCCCTACTAGCGACCGTCACGTACGAGCAGTACTTC

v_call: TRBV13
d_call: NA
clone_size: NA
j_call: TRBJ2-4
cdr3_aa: CASSLSGFLAKNIQYF
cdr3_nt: TGTGCCAGCAGCTTATCAGGGTTTCTAGCCAAAAACATTCAGTACTTC

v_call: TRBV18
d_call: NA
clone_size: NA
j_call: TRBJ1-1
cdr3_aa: CASSPGGAATEAFF
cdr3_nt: TGTGCCAGCTCACCTGGGGGGGCAGCGACTGAAGCTTTCTTT

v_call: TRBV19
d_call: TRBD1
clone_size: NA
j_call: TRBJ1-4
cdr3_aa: CASSLPSRQGRATKLFF
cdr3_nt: TGTGCCAGTAGTCTACCCTCAAGACAGGGAAGGGCTACAAAACTGTTTTTT

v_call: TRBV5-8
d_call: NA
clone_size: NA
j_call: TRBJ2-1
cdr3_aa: CASSLDAGIYNEQFF
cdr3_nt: TGTGCCAGCAGCTTGGATGCCGGGATCTACAATGAGCAGTTCTTC

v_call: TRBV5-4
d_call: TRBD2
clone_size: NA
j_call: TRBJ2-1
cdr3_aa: CASSLLLAEYNEQFF
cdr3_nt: TGTGCCAGCAGCTTATTACTAGCGGAGTACAATGAGCAGTTCTTC

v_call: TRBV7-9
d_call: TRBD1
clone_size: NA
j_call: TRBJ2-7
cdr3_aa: CASSTEARDRYSYEQYF
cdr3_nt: TGTGCCAGCAGCACAGAGGCCCGGGACAGATACTCCTACGAGCAGTACTTC

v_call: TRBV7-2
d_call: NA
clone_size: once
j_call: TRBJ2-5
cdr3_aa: CASSPGGHPETQYF
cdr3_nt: TGTGCCAGCAGCCCAGGGGGGCATCCGGAGACCCAGTACTTC

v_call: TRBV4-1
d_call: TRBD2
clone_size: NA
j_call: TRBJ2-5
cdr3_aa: CASSQDAGLGEETQYF
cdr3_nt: TGCGCCAGCAGCCAAGATGCAGGACTAGGGGAGGAGACCCAGTACTTC

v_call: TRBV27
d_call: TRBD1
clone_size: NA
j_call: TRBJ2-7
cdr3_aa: CASSPDRAYEQYF
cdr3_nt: TGTGCCAGCAGCCCGGACAGGGCCTACGAGCAGTACTTC